Given below is one T cell receptor (beta chain) in context. The sample belongs to a study of OX40 agonist ivuxolimab in advanced cancers. In the study overall: Ivuxolimab, which patients received intravenously every 2 weeks, was dosed at 0.01 to 10 mg/kg. Dose-escalation patients suffered from hepatocellular carcinoma, melanoma, renal cell or head and neck cancer.

Generated by immunoSEQ multiplex PCR, the TCRdb table keeps only in-frame clones and is missing some. The data show tens of thousands of clones, around 80% seen once. This TCR was recovered from an adult with an advanced solid tumor such as melanoma, head and neck, liver or kidney cancer. The sequencing used CD4+ or CD8+ T cells sorted from blood, collected in a trial of the OX40 agonist ivuxolimab.

Written as DNA, the CDR3 is TGTGCCAGCAGTTATGGCACTGAAGCTTTCTTT. Protein: CASSYGTEAFF. The chain couples TRBV6-6 to TRBJ1-1; unclear D gene. The V end lost 3 bases, the J end lost 4 bases, and 3 bases lay between the germline ends. Germline-derived CDR1 and CDR2 are MNHNY and SVGAGI (reference sequence). The CDR3 runs to 11 residues.